This TCR beta chain emerged from a study of cytomegalovirus exposure and HLA in healthy donors. V lost 0 bases to trimming and J lost 5 bases, with 8 bases between them. Germline V gives CDR1 SGHNT, CDR2 YYREEE (reference sequence). The CDR3 totals 13 residues. Comment on this clone: The antigen is undetermined.

Broader study findings: Confirmation was obtained in vitro that a few CMV-associated chains are specific for CMV antigens. Cytomegalovirus-associated status was assigned to around 160 TCR beta chains.

This table comes from immunoSEQ multiplex PCR, and its TCRdb copy is limited to in-frame clones, with some not included. The table has 150,000 to 200,000 clones, 89% seen once. The sample consisted of PBMCs. The TCR originated in a man between 18 and 35 years old in good health and CMV-seropositive. The chain recombines TRBV5-4 with TRBJ1-2; D gene ambiguous. The CDR3 region has the DNA TGTGCCAGCAGCTTGGGGTCAGAATATGGCTACACCTTC. This gives the protein CASSLGSEYGYTF. Drawing the rest from reference TRBV5-4 and TRBJ1-2, the complete variable domain is ETGVTQSPTHLIKTRGQQVTLRCSSQSGHNTVSWYQQALGQGPQFIFQYYREEENGRGNFPPRFSGLQFPNYSSELNVNALELDDSALYLCASSLGSEYGYTFGSGTRLTVV.